A selection of T cell receptor beta chains follows, all from one sample in a study of shared clonotypes between healthy human individuals. Sequencing was performed with immunoSEQ multiplex PCR; in TCRdb, only in-frame clones are kept and a portion is missing. The table shows 600,000 to 800,000 clones, with 72% occurring only once. Sequencing was done on a sample of memory CD4+ T cells sorted from blood. Every receptor here comes from a young woman in good health. The CDR3 runs from the conserved cysteine through the conserved F or W. Each record gives: J gene, clone size, V gene, D gene, CDR3 protein, CDR3 DNA. The D gene is left open where the match is weak. Expanded clones get a size class; other rows say once, few or many, or leave the size out.

TRBJ1-2,.,TRBV28,TRBD1,CASSPSDRPNYGYTF,TGTGCCAGCAGTCCCTCGGACAGGCCTAACTATGGCTACACCTTC
TRBJ2-5,few,TRBV28,TRBD1,CASSPLTGYGETQYF,TGTGCCAGCAGCCCGCTGACAGGGTATGGCGAGACCCAGTACTTC
TRBJ2-7,.,TRBV11-3,.,CASSAGTRENYEQYF,TGTGCCAGCAGCGCCGGGACCAGAGAGAACTACGAGCAGTACTTC
TRBJ1-1,.,TRBV28,TRBD1,CASATRFRDREYDTEAFF,TGTGCCAGCGCGACCCGTTTCCGGGACAGGGAATACGACACTGAAGCTTTCTTT
TRBJ1-2,.,TRBV18,TRBD1,CASSPDRNVNYGYTF,TGTGCCAGCTCACCGGACAGGAACGTCAACTATGGCTACACCTTC
TRBJ1-4,.,TRBV5-5,.,CASSPRPAGEKLFF,TGTGCCAGCAGTCCTAGACCCGCGGGGGAAAAACTGTTTTTT
TRBJ1-5,few,TRBV19,TRBD1,CASSMGLQGNYHNQPQHF,TGTGCCAGTAGTATGGGGCTACAGGGGAACTACCACAATCAGCCCCAGCATTTT
TRBJ2-1,.,TRBV15,TRBD2,CATSGGSGSYNEQFF,TGTGCCACCAGCGGGGGTAGCGGGAGTTACAATGAGCAGTTCTTC
TRBJ2-6,.,TRBV27,TRBD2,CASSLSGGAGANVLTF,TGTGCCAGCAGTTTATCGGGGGGGGCTGGGGCCAACGTCCTGACTTTC
TRBJ2-1,.,TRBV29-1,TRBD2,CSVEDHSGRNNEQFF,TGCAGCGTTGAAGATCATAGCGGGCGGAACAATGAGCAGTTCTTC
TRBJ2-1,.,TRBV7-2,.,CASSKRQEQFF,TGTGCCAGCAGCAAAAGACAGGAGCAGTTCTTC
TRBJ2-1,.,TRBV11-3,.,CASSARLSSYNEQFF,TGTGCCAGCAGCGCCCGACTAAGCTCCTACAATGAGCAGTTCTTC
TRBJ2-7,few,TRBV25-1,.,CASSEYSGAHEQYF,TGTGCCAGCAGTGAATATTCGGGGGCCCACGAGCAGTACTTC
TRBJ2-5,.,TRBV6-6,TRBD2,CASRLAGDETQYF,TGTGCCAGCAGACTAGCGGGAGACGAGACCCAGTACTTC
TRBJ2-7,once,TRBV9,.,CASSVNAQGYEQYF,TGTGCCAGCAGCGTAAACGCACAGGGCTACGAGCAGTACTTC
TRBJ2-1,few,TRBV27,TRBD1,CASSYSARDRGWNEQFF,TGTGCCAGCAGTTACAGTGCACGGGACAGGGGATGGAATGAGCAGTTCTTC
TRBJ1-5,.,TRBV19,.,CASGVPSGGWNQPQHF,TGTGCCAGTGGGGTTCCCTCCGGGGGTTGGAATCAGCCCCAGCATTTT
TRBJ2-7,.,TRBV28,TRBD1,CASSFNRGPYEQYF,TGTGCCAGCAGTTTTAACAGGGGGCCCTACGAGCAGTACTTC
TRBJ2-1,.,TRBV25-1,.,CASSATRMAGQFF,TGTGCCAGCAGTGCTACCCGAATGGCAGGCCAGTTCTTC
TRBJ2-7,.,TRBV11-2,.,CASSLGQGPYEQYF,TGTGCCAGCAGCTTAGGGCAGGGCCCTTACGAGCAGTACTTC
TRBJ1-2,.,TRBV4-1,TRBD1,CASSQGQGNFYGYTF,TGCGCCAGCAGCCAGGGACAGGGTAACTTCTATGGCTACACCTTC
TRBJ1-5,.,TRBV19,.,CASSTTASNQPQHF,TGTGCCAGTAGTACGACAGCTAGCAATCAGCCCCAGCATTTT
TRBJ2-3,few,TRBV18,.,CASSPELVELTQYF,TGTGCCAGCTCACCCGAACTAGTAGAGCTGACGCAGTATTTT
TRBJ2-5,.,TRBV29-1,TRBD2,CSGTSGSEETQYF,TGCAGCGGAACTAGCGGGAGTGAAGAGACCCAGTACTTC
TRBJ1-1,.,TRBV19,TRBD1,CASSIEVPGTGGYMNTEAFF,TGTGCCAGTAGTATAGAGGTCCCCGGGACAGGGGGTTATATGAACACTGAAGCTTTCTTT
TRBJ2-3,.,TRBV5-1,.,CASSLSLGVGTDTQYF,TGCGCCAGCAGCTTGTCACTAGGCGTGGGCACAGATACGCAGTATTTT
TRBJ2-3,few,TRBV23-1,.,CATRNVRDGCTDTQYF,TGCGCCACCAGGAACGTCCGGGACGGATGCACAGATACGCAGTATTTT
TRBJ2-1,.,TRBV10-1,TRBD1,CATNSGQGVNEQFF,TGCGCCACCAATTCGGGACAGGGTGTCAATGAGCAGTTCTTC
TRBJ2-7,.,TRBV5-1,TRBD2,CASSTGLAGVISYEQYF,TGCGCCAGCAGCACAGGACTAGCGGGAGTTATTTCCTACGAGCAGTACTTC
TRBJ2-7,.,TRBV7-8,TRBD1,CASSPGTGGEQYF,TGTGCCAGCAGCCCCGGGACAGGGGGTGAGCAGTACTTC
TRBJ2-4,.,TRBV27,.,CASSPDTSRIQYF,TGTGCCAGCAGCCCGGACACATCTCGCATTCAGTACTTC
TRBJ2-1,.,TRBV7-2,TRBD2,CASSTGTSGRLLQFF,TGTGCCAGCAGCACAGGGACTAGCGGGAGGCTGTTGCAGTTCTTC
TRBJ1-3,.,TRBV9,TRBD1,CASSADRGAGNTIYF,TGTGCCAGCAGCGCCGACAGGGGTGCTGGAAACACCATATATTTT
TRBJ1-5,.,TRBV19,.,CASSMGVGLGNQPQHF,TGTGCCAGTAGTATGGGGGTCGGTTTAGGCAATCAGCCCCAGCATTTT
TRBJ1-2,.,TRBV30,.,CAWSVEFYGYTF,TGTGCCTGGAGTGTGGAGTTTTATGGCTACACCTTC
TRBJ2-3,.,TRBV6-5,TRBD2,CASSLTSGRGDTQYF,TGTGCCAGCTCCTTGACTAGCGGGCGCGGAGATACGCAGTATTTT
TRBJ2-1,.,TRBV11-2,TRBD2,CASSLTLAGGNNEQFF,TGTGCCAGCAGCCTAACACTAGCGGGAGGGAACAATGAGCAGTTCTTC
TRBJ1-2,.,TRBV7-2,TRBD1,CASSLDEGTGSVGGYTF,TGTGCCAGCAGCTTAGACGAGGGGACAGGGTCAGTGGGCGGCTACACCTTC
TRBJ2-3,.,TRBV18,TRBD2,CASSPSGLAGVGARTDTQYF,TGTGCCAGCTCACCATCGGGACTAGCGGGAGTCGGGGCAAGAACAGATACGCAGTATTTT
TRBJ1-4,.,TRBV5-6,.,CASSLAGVEKLFF,TGTGCCAGCAGCTTGGCGGGTGTGGAAAAACTGTTTTTT
TRBJ2-2,few,TRBV7-8,.,CASSLGTTHGWGELFF,TGTGCCAGCAGCTTAGGGACTACACACGGGTGGGGGGAGCTGTTTTTT
TRBJ2-7,.,TRBV7-2,TRBD2,CASSFAGGPGEQYF,TGTGCCAGCAGCTTTGCGGGAGGGCCAGGTGAGCAGTACTTC
TRBJ1-2,.,TRBV28,TRBD1,CASSLGQGGYGYTF,TGTGCCAGCAGTTTAGGTCAGGGGGGCTATGGCTACACCTTC
TRBJ2-1,few,TRBV30,TRBD2,CAWSVMEREGHNEQFF,TGTGCCTGGAGTGTCATGGAGCGGGAGGGCCATAATGAGCAGTTCTTC
TRBJ2-1,.,TRBV15,TRBD2,CATSRVAGGPGEQFF,TGTGCCACCAGCAGAGTGGCGGGAGGGCCCGGTGAGCAGTTCTTC
TRBJ2-7,many,TRBV18,TRBD1,CASSPPGTGGYYEQYF,TGTGCCAGCTCACCACCCGGAACAGGGGGCTACTACGAGCAGTACTTC
TRBJ1-1,few,TRBV7-2,.,CASSFGDLNTEAFF,TGTGCCAGCAGCTTCGGGGATCTGAACACTGAAGCTTTCTTT
TRBJ2-1,.,TRBV4-2,TRBD2,CASSRGLAGNYNEQFF,TGTGCCAGCAGCCGAGGACTAGCGGGGAACTACAATGAGCAGTTCTTC
TRBJ2-5,few,TRBV4-1,.,CASSQDRGIEQYF,TGCGCCAGCAGCCAAGACCGGGGGATAGAGCAGTACTTC
TRBJ1-2,.,TRBV19,.,CASSLRHLIRSGYTF,TGTGCCAGTAGTCTCCGACACCTAATTCGGTCTGGCTACACCTTC
TRBJ1-4,few,TRBV25-1,.,CASSGRGGTNEKLFF,TGTGCCAGCAGTGGGAGGGGGGGAACTAATGAAAAACTGTTTTTT
TRBJ1-1,.,TRBV5-8,TRBD1,CASSQGQVNTEAFF,TGTGCCAGCAGCCAGGGACAGGTGAACACTGAAGCTTTCTTT
TRBJ2-1,.,TRBV7-9,.,CASSLTSWDNEQFF,TGTGCCAGCAGCTTAACTAGTTGGGACAATGAGCAGTTCTTC